This T cell receptor (beta chain) was captured by sequencing in a study of blood T cell repertoires in COVID-19. Study overall: Sample material is recorded as cDNA or gDNA derived from T cells, B-cell-depleted T cells, or PBMCs.

Measured with immunoSEQ multiplex PCR; TCRdb has only the in-frame clones, and not every one. Of around 77,000 clones listed, about 81% are singletons. CDR3 length equals 14 residues. V was pared by 5 bases and J by 5 bases, with 6 bases of the junction left unmatched. The V gene's germline CDR1 is SGHTS and CDR2 YDEGEE. The receptor was isolated from a human donor in a cohort sampled during active COVID-19. The source material was peripheral blood. The rearrangement uses TRBV5-8 and TRBJ2-5; 10 bases align to TRBD2. The CDR3 reads CASRLLAGMETQYF. DNA for the CDR3: TGTGCCAGCAGGTTACTAGCGGGGATGGAGACCCAGTACTTC. The whole variable domain, filled in from reference TRBV5-8 and TRBJ2-5, reads EAGVTQSPTHLIKTRGQQATLRCSPISGHTSVYWYQQALGLGLQFLLWYDEGEERNRGNFPPRFSGRQFPNYSSELNVNALELEDSALYLCASRLLAGMETQYFGPGTRLLVL.